This TCR beta chain was observed in a study of T-cell reconstitution after alpha-beta-depleted transplantation in children. The CDR3 covers 17 residues. V shed 3 bases, J shed 2 bases, and the junction held 15 bases outside the gene matches. Germline V CDR1 and CDR2: DFQATT, SNEGSKA (reference sequence). Researchers prepared the TCRbeta library using unique molecular identifiers, the study reports. TCRdb re-called the PCR reads through MiXCR, storing one row per CDR3 protein. The sample has about 90,000 distinct CDR3 sequences, 8% to 9% seen once; the top ten hold 5.5% to 7%. The TCR comes from a human donor who donated a stem cell graft to a child with congenital amegakaryocytic thrombocytopenia. The sequencing here drew on PBMCs from the stem cell graft donor, taken from the stem cell graft. The chain carries TRBV20-1 and TRBJ2-7; 8 bases match TRBD2. CDR3 DNA sequence: TGCAGTGCTAGTTTCCCCCAAGCGGGGGAAATAACCTACGAGCAGTACTTC. It yields the protein CSASFPQAGEITYEQYF.